This T cell receptor (beta chain) appears in the sequencing data of a study of T cells in Graves' hyperthyroidism and ophthalmopathy. Patients aged 18 to 65 had newly diagnosed hyperthyroidism of under 2 months' duration. Germline CDR1 reads MDHEN; CDR2 reads SYDVKM. The CDR3 is 14 amino acids. V lost 9 bases, J lost 1 base, and 13 bases lay in between. The table lists this clonotype with many counts. Researchers amplified the TCR beta CDR3 regions from RNA transcripts. Researchers ran a first-round RT-PCR on the TCR CDR3 using the HTBI primer set. Each CDR3 protein is one row after TCRdb ran MiXCR on the multiplex PCR reads. The table records about 420,000 distinct CDR3 sequences, 15% to 19% of them present only once.

The sample consisted of blood. The rearrangement links TRBV28 to TRBJ1-5, with unresolved D. The TCR was taken from a woman aged 18-35 years with Graves' hyperthyroidism. This CDR3 is CASLVGPSNQPQHF. In nucleotides, the CDR3 is TGTGCCAGTCTGGTTGGTCCGAGCAATCAGCCCCAGCATTTT.